This is a list of T cell receptor beta chains from one sample in a study of T cell responses to AZD1222 COVID-19 vaccine. Clones were sequenced by immunoSEQ multiplex PCR, and TCRdb holds only the in-frame ones, with some missing. The table records 65,000 to 75,000 clones, 65% to 90% of them present only once. The source was peripheral blood, collected on day 0 of AZD1222 vaccination. All receptors derive from an adult in good health. Each CDR3 is given with its conserved first and last residue. Fields, in order: clone size, V gene, J gene, D gene, CDR3 protein, CDR3 DNA. A D gene is named only where the DNA matches it firmly. The size field is filled for only some rows; it gives once, few, many or a size class.

size: -; V: TRBV5-1; J: TRBJ2-7; D: -; CDR3: CASSRDTYEQYF; DNA: TGCGCCAGCAGCAGGGACACCTACGAGCAGTACTTC
size: -; V: TRBV7-2; J: TRBJ1-6; D: -; CDR3: CASSLEGAGVSYNSPLHF; DNA: TGTGCCAGCAGCTTAGAGGGAGCTGGTGTTTCCTATAATTCACCCCTCCACTTT
size: -; V: TRBV2; J: TRBJ2-6; D: -; CDR3: CASIRGASGANVLTF; DNA: TGTGCCAGCATCAGGGGCGCCTCTGGGGCCAACGTCCTGACTTTC
size: -; V: TRBV11-2; J: TRBJ2-7; D: TRBD1; CDR3: CASSSTGVAYEQYF; DNA: TGTGCCAGCAGCTCGACAGGGGTCGCTTACGAGCAGTACTTC
size: -; V: TRBV19; J: TRBJ1-1; D: TRBD1; CDR3: CASSTTGGNTEAFF; DNA: TGTGCCAGTAGTACGACAGGGGGCAACACTGAAGCTTTCTTT
size: once; V: TRBV4-3; J: TRBJ1-2; D: -; CDR3: CASSQEFGGNYGYTF; DNA: TGCGCCAGCAGCCAAGAGTTCGGGGGGAACTATGGCTACACCTTC
size: -; V: TRBV20-1; J: TRBJ2-1; D: TRBD2; CDR3: CSASDSGGAGEQFF; DNA: TGCAGTGCTAGTGATAGCGGGGGGGCCGGTGAGCAGTTCTTC
size: -; V: TRBV7-2; J: TRBJ2-1; D: -; CDR3: CASRLARRVSNNEQFF; DNA: TGTGCCAGCAGATTGGCTAGGAGGGTCTCGAACAATGAGCAGTTCTTC
size: -; V: TRBV19; J: TRBJ1-1; D: TRBD1; CDR3: CASQGGFEAFF; DNA: TGTGCCAGCCAGGGGGGCTTTGAAGCTTTCTTT
size: -; V: TRBV27; J: TRBJ1-5; D: -; CDR3: CASSLLGGREGNQPQHF; DNA: TGTGCCAGCAGTCTCCTCGGGGGGCGGGAGGGCAATCAGCCCCAGCATTTT
size: -; V: TRBV7-9; J: TRBJ1-4; D: -; CDR3: CASTPLMEGARSEKLFF; DNA: TGTGCCAGCACCCCACTAATGGAAGGGGCCCGGAGTGAAAAACTGTTTTTT
size: -; V: TRBV27; J: TRBJ2-2; D: TRBD1; CDR3: CASSFETGRTGELFF; DNA: TGTGCCAGCAGTTTCGAGACAGGGCGAACCGGGGAGCTGTTTTTT
size: -; V: TRBV2; J: TRBJ2-3; D: -; CDR3: CASIVGRGTDTQYF; DNA: TGTGCCAGCATAGTGGGTAGAGGCACAGATACGCAGTATTTT
size: -; V: TRBV5-1; J: TRBJ1-3; D: -; CDR3: CASSHQGVGKGSGNTIYF; DNA: TGCGCCAGCAGCCATCAAGGGGTGGGCAAGGGCTCTGGAAACACCATATATTTT
size: -; V: TRBV29-1; J: TRBJ1-2; D: -; CDR3: CSVEDPFGQLYGYTF; DNA: TGCAGCGTTGAAGATCCCTTTGGACAGCTCTATGGCTACACCTTC
size: medium-sized; V: TRBV19; J: TRBJ1-4; D: -; CDR3: CASSPKTGSNEKLFF; DNA: TGTGCCAGTAGTCCGAAAACAGGATCTAATGAAAAACTGTTTTTT
size: -; V: TRBV25-1; J: TRBJ1-6; D: -; CDR3: CASSAGRSPLHF; DNA: TGTGCCAGCAGCGCAGGGAGATCACCCCTCCACTTT
size: -; V: TRBV5-5; J: TRBJ2-2; D: -; CDR3: CASSEFRPTGELFF; DNA: TGTGCCAGCAGCGAATTTAGACCCACCGGGGAGCTGTTTTTT
size: -; V: TRBV6-2/TRBV6-3; J: TRBJ1-3; D: TRBD1; CDR3: CASSRDRVTGNTIYF; DNA: TGTGCCAGCAGCCGGGACAGGGTAACGGGAAACACCATATATTTT
size: -; V: TRBV3-1/TRBV3-2; J: TRBJ2-7; D: -; CDR3: CASSQDIWEQYF; DNA: TGTGCCAGCAGCCAGGACATTTGGGAGCAGTACTTC
size: few; V: TRBV5-6; J: TRBJ2-7; D: -; CDR3: CASSTPGGQGHEQYF; DNA: TGTGCCAGCAGTACTCCCGGGGGGCAGGGCCACGAGCAGTACTTC
size: -; V: TRBV19; J: TRBJ1-5; D: -; CDR3: CASSMGGNQPQHF; DNA: TGTGCCAGTAGTATGGGAGGCAATCAGCCCCAGCATTTT
size: -; V: TRBV5-4; J: TRBJ2-3; D: TRBD2; CDR3: CASSLAGGLAGGPQYF; DNA: TGTGCCAGCAGCTTGGCCGGCGGACTAGCGGGGGGGCCTCAGTATTTT
size: -; V: TRBV6-5; J: TRBJ2-5; D: TRBD2; CDR3: CASSYYREGLLTQYF; DNA: TGTGCCAGCAGTTACTATCGGGAGGGCCTTCTGACCCAGTACTTC
size: few; V: TRBV27; J: TRBJ2-7; D: -; CDR3: CASSLLSGTPYEQYF; DNA: TGTGCCAGCAGTTTATTGTCGGGGACCCCCTACGAGCAGTACTTC
size: -; V: TRBV6-6; J: TRBJ1-1; D: -; CDR3: CASSYQEMNTEAFF; DNA: TGTGCCAGCAGTTACCAGGAGATGAACACTGAAGCTTTCTTT
size: -; V: TRBV11-3; J: TRBJ1-1; D: -; CDR3: CASSPLGRGGLNTEAFF; DNA: TGTGCCAGCAGCCCCCTGGGCAGGGGCGGATTGAACACTGAAGCTTTCTTT
size: -; V: TRBV29-1; J: TRBJ1-1; D: -; CDR3: CSVEDTFGGSEAFF; DNA: TGCAGCGTTGAAGACACCTTCGGGGGGTCTGAAGCTTTCTTT
size: -; V: TRBV12-3/TRBV12-4; J: TRBJ1-2; D: -; CDR3: CASSSGSYGYTF; DNA: TGTGCCAGCAGCTCAGGGAGCTATGGCTACACCTTC
size: -; V: TRBV23-1; J: TRBJ2-7; D: TRBD2; CDR3: CASSLAGVCEQYF; DNA: TGCGCCAGCAGTCTAGCGGGGGTGTGCGAGCAGTACTTC
size: -; V: TRBV6-5; J: TRBJ2-2; D: -; CDR3: CASHDREGTGELFF; DNA: TGTGCCAGCCATGACAGGGAGGGCACCGGGGAGCTGTTTTTT
size: -; V: TRBV9; J: TRBJ1-2; D: -; CDR3: CASSGSEDRVNYGYTF; DNA: TGTGCCAGCAGCGGGAGTGAAGATAGAGTTAACTATGGCTACACCTTC
size: -; V: TRBV10-3; J: TRBJ2-2; D: TRBD1; CDR3: CAIRGQGGDTGELFF; DNA: TGTGCCATCAGGGGACAGGGCGGGGACACCGGGGAGCTGTTTTTT
size: -; V: TRBV2; J: TRBJ2-2; D: -; CDR3: CARGEGIGGELFF; DNA: TGTGCCCGAGGAGAGGGAATAGGCGGGGAGCTGTTTTTT
size: -; V: TRBV27; J: TRBJ1-2; D: -; CDR3: CASTDSPLNYGYTF; DNA: TGTGCCAGCACGGACAGTCCATTAAACTATGGCTACACCTTC
size: -; V: TRBV9; J: TRBJ1-2; D: -; CDR3: CASSANPNGYTF; DNA: TGTGCCAGCAGCGCGAACCCCAATGGCTACACCTTC
size: -; V: TRBV11-3; J: TRBJ2-3; D: TRBD2; CDR3: CASSLTSGGTDTQYF; DNA: TGTGCCAGCAGCCTAACTAGCGGGGGTACAGATACGCAGTATTTT
size: -; V: TRBV6-1; J: TRBJ2-2; D: TRBD1; CDR3: CASSEDRDRGNTGELFF; DNA: TGTGCCAGCAGTGAAGACCGGGACAGGGGGAACACCGGGGAGCTGTTTTTT